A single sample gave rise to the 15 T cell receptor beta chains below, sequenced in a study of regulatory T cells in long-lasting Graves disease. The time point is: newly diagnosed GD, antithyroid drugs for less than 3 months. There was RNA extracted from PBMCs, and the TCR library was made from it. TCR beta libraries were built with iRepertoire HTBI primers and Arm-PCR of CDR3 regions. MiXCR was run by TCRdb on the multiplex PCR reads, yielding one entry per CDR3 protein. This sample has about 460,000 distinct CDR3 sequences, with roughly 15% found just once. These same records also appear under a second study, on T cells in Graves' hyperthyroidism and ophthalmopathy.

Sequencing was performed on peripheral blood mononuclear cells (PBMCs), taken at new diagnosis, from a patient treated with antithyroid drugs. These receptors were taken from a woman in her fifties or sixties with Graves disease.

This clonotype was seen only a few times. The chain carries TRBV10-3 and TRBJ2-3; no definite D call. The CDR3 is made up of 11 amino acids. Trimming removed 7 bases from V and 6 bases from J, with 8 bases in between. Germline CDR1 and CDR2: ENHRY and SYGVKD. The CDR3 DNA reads TGTGCCATCAAGGATAAGGATACGCAGTATTTT. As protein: CAIKDKDTQYF.

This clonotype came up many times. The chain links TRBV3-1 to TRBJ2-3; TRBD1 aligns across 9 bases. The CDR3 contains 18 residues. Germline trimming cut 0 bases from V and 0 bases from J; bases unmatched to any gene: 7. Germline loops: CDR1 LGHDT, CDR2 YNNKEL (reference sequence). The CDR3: CASSQDGTGFTSTDTQYF. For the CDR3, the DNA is TGTGCCAGCAGCCAAGACGGGACAGGGTTTACTAGCACAGATACGCAGTATTTT.

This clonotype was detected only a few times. The CDR3, as DNA: TGTGCCTGGGACAGGGGATATAACACCGGGGAGCTGTTTTTT. Translating gives CAWDRGYNTGELFF. The chain carries TRBV30 and TRBJ2-2, with 8 nucleotides matching TRBD1. Trimming cost V 5 bases and J 2 bases; bases outside gene matches: 4. The CDR3 is 14 amino acids. The V gene's germline CDR1 is GTSNPN and CDR2 SVGIG (reference sequence).

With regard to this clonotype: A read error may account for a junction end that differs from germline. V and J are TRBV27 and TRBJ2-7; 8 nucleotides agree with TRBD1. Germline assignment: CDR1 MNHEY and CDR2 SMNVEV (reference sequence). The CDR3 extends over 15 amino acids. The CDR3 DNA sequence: TGTGCCAGCAGTTTATTGGACAGGGCCTCCTACGGGCAGTACTTC. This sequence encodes CASSLLDRASYGQYF.

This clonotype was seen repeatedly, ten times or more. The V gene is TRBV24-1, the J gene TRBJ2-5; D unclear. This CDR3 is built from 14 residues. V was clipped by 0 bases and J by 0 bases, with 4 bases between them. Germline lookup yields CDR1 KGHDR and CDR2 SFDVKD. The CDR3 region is CATSDLGNQETQYF. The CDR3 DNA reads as TGTGCCACCAGTGATTTGGGCAACCAAGAGACCCAGTACTTC.

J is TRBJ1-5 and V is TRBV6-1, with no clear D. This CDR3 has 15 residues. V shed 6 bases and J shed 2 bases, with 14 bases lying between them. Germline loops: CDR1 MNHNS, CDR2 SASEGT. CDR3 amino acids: CASRPSWEGNQPQHF. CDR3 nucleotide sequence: TGTGCCAGCAGGCCCTCGTGGGAGGGCAATCAGCCCCAGCATTTT.

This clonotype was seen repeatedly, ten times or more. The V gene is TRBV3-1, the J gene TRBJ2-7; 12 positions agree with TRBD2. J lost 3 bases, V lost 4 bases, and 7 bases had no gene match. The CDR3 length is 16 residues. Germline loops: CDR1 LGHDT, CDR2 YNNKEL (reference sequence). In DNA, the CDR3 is TGTGCCAGCAGCCCGACAGGACTAGCGGGACGCTACGAGCAGTACTTC. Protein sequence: CASSPTGLAGRYEQYF.

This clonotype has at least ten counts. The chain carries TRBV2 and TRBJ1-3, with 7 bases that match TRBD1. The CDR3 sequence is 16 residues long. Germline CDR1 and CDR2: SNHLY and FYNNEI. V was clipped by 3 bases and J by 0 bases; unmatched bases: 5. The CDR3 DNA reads TGTGCCAGCAGTGATACAGGGGTGGTCTCTGGAAACACCATATATTTT. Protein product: CASSDTGVVSGNTIYF.

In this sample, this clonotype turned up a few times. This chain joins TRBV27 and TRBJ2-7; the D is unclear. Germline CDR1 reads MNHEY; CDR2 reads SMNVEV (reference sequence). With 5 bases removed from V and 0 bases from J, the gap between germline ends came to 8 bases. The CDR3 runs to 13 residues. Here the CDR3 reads CASSTDISYEQYF. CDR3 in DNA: TGTGCCAGCAGTACTGATATCTCCTACGAGCAGTACTTC.

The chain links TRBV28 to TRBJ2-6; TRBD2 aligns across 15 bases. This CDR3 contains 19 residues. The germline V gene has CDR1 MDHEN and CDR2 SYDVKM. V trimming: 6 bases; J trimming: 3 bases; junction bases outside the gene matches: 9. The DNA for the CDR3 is TGTGCCAGCAGCTCGCCGGGACTAGCGGGAGGTAGTGGGGCCAACGTCCTGACTTTC. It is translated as CASSSPGLAGGSGANVLTF.

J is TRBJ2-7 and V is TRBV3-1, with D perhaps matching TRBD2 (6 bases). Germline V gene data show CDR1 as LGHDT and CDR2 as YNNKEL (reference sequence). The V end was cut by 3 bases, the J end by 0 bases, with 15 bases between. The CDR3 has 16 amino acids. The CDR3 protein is CASSHPSAGFSYEQYF. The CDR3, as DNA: TGTGCCAGCAGCCACCCAAGTGCGGGATTCTCCTACGAGCAGTACTTC.

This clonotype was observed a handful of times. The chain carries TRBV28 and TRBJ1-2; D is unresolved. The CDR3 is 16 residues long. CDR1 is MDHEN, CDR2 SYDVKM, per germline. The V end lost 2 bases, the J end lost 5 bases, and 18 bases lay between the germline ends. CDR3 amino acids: CASSLVQDQLWYGYTF. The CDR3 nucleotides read TGTGCCAGCAGTTTAGTTCAGGACCAGCTGTGGTATGGCTACACCTTC.

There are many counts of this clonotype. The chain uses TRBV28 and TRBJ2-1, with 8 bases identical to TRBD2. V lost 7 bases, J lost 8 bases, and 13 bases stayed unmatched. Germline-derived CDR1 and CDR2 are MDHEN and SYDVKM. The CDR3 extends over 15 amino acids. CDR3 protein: CASNPGTGGNHEQFF. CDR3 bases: TGTGCCAGCAATCCCGGGACGGGAGGGAACCATGAGCAGTTCTTC.

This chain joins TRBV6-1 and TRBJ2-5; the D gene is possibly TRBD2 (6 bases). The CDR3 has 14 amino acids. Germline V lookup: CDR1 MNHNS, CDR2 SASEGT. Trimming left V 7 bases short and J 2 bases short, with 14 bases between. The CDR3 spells CASKVTGLQETQYF. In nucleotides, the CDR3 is TGTGCCAGCAAAGTCACAGGACTACAAGAGACCCAGTACTTC.

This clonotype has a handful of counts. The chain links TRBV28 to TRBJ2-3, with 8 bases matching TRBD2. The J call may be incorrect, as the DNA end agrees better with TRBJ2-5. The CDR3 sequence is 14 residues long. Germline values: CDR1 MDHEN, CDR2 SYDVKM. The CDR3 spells CASSFIGRAETQYF. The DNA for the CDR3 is TGTGCCAGCAGTTTTATCGGGAGGGCGGAGACCCAGTACTTC.